This T cell receptor beta chain was captured in a study of cytotoxic CD8 clonotypes in ibrutinib-treated CLL. In the study overall: Of a cohort that held ten to twelve relapsed/refractory and under 16 treatment-naive patients, about 18 were IGHV unmutated. Study-wide results and caveats: Before falling back toward baseline at progression, clonality had risen at the time of ibrutinib response. The study found public clonotypes uncommon, contracting or stable on treatment.

Deep sequencing aimed at 1 in 200,000 to 1 in 1 million T cells' resolution. Profiling relied on immunoSEQ multiplex PCR, and the TCRdb table lists in-frame clones only, not all of them. The repertoire consists of about 24,000 clones, with 78% occurring once and the leading ten covering 7% to 9.5%. Notes on this clone: Its matching antigen is unknown.

Trimming at V came to 3 bases and at J to 1 base, leaving 8 bases not matched to a gene. The germline CDR1 and CDR2 sequences are SGDLS and YYNGEE. CDR3 length equals 17 residues. This chain uses TRBV9 with TRBJ2-2; 8 positions agree with TRBD1. This sample comprised PBMCs, obtained before ibrutinib treatment. The sequence came from a human donor with chronic lymphocytic leukemia. This chain's CDR3 is CASSGAGQAMNTGELFF. CDR3 in DNA: TGTGCCAGCAGCGGCGCGGGACAGGCCATGAACACCGGGGAGCTGTTTTTT.